The TCR beta chain described here comes from a study of T cell responses to AZD1222 COVID-19 vaccine. Repertoires were generated with immunoSEQ multiplex PCR, while TCRdb's copy carries only in-frame clones and drops some. The sample holds 85,000 to 90,000 clones, about 88% seen once. The V gene's germline CDR1 is SGHNT and CDR2 YYREEE (reference sequence). With V trimmed by 4 bases and J by 4 bases, 6 bases remained unmatched. CDR3 length: 15 amino acids. In regard to this clone: Its antigen remains unidentified.

Study-wide results and limits: Spike-specific TCR breadth and depth were elevated following two AZD1222 doses.

Second doses that came at about 4 or about 12 weeks were put together. This sequence joins TRBV5-4 and TRBJ1-4, with TRBD1 identical over 8 bases. The material sequenced was peripheral blood, taken 28 days after the second AZD1222 dose. This TCR was sampled from an adult who received the AZD1222 COVID-19 vaccine. The CDR3 loop is CASSPSTGDNEKLFF. DNA of the CDR3: TGTGCCAGCAGCCCCTCGACAGGGGATAATGAAAAACTGTTTTTT. The variable domain in full, completed from reference TRBV5-4 and TRBJ1-4, reads ETGVTQSPTHLIKTRGQQVTLRCSSQSGHNTVSWYQQALGQGPQFIFQYYREEENGRGNFPPRFSGLQFPNYSSELNVNALELDDSALYLCASSPSTGDNEKLFFGSGTQLSVL.